This TCR beta chain was sequenced during a study of T-cell reconstitution after alpha-beta-depleted transplantation in children. This clonotype was counted at least ten times. Preparation of the TCRbeta library used unique molecular identifiers. One entry per CDR3 protein, called by TCRdb with MiXCR from the PCR reads. The sample has hundreds of thousands of distinct CDR3 sequences, approximately 15% seen once. Germline V gives CDR1 DFQATT, CDR2 SNEGSKA (reference sequence). V lost 3 bases, J lost 4 bases, and 15 bases lay in between. The CDR3 covers 14 residues. The V call is TRBV20-1, the J call TRBJ1-1, with D tentatively TRBD1 (5 bases). Sequencing was performed on PBMCs from the stem cell graft donor, taken from the stem cell graft. The clonotype originates from a human donor who donated a stem cell graft to a child with acute myeloid leukemia. CDR3 residues: CSAREAGYGTEAFF. CDR3 nucleotides: TGCAGTGCTAGGGAGGCAGGGTACGGCACTGAAGCTTTCTTT.